The clone carrying this T cell receptor (beta chain) was detected only once. The sample belongs to a study of cytomegalovirus exposure and HLA in healthy donors. TCRdb keeps only in-frame clones here, not all; method: immunoSEQ multiplex PCR. The sample includes about 330,000 clones, 75% to 90% seen only once; the top ten take around 0.84%. This CDR3 region has 13 residues. J was trimmed by 15 bases and V by 3 bases; bases with no gene match: 12. In germline, CDR1 is SGHDT, CDR2 YYEEEE. The chain combines TRBV5-6 with TRBJ2-1, with 7 bases fitting TRBD2. The sequencing sample was made of PBMCs. This receptor was obtained from a young woman in good health and CMV-seronegative. DNA for the CDR3: TGTGCCAGCAGCTCGGCCCAAGGGAGGGTACTGTTCTTC. This translates into CASSSAQGRVLFF.